The sequence of this T cell receptor (beta chain) was determined in a study of T cells expressing NK-cell markers. From its re-call of the 5' RACE reads, TCRdb lists each CDR3 protein once, without DNA. Its clone listing holds around 470,000 distinct CDR3 sequences. This sequence was found in a woman between 50 and 59 years old in good health. The sample taken for sequencing was blood T cells: a sorted CD56 or NKG2C T cell subset, CD4+ or CD8+ T cells, or bulk PBMC T cells (not recorded which).

This chain's CDR3 is CASSSGLNRGTYEQYF. V usage is TRBV2 and J usage is TRBJ2-7; TCRdb designates TRBD2, a call that cannot be tested without DNA. CDR3 length: 16 residues. Germline-derived CDR1 and CDR2 are SNHLY and FYNNEI. Full variable domain (missing parts from reference TRBV2 and TRBJ2-7): EPEVTQTPSHQVTQMGQEVILRCVPISNHLYFYWYRQILGQKVEFLVSFYNNEISEKSEIFDDQFSVERPDGSNFTLKIRSTKLEDSAMYFCASSSGLNRGTYEQYFGPGTRLTVT.